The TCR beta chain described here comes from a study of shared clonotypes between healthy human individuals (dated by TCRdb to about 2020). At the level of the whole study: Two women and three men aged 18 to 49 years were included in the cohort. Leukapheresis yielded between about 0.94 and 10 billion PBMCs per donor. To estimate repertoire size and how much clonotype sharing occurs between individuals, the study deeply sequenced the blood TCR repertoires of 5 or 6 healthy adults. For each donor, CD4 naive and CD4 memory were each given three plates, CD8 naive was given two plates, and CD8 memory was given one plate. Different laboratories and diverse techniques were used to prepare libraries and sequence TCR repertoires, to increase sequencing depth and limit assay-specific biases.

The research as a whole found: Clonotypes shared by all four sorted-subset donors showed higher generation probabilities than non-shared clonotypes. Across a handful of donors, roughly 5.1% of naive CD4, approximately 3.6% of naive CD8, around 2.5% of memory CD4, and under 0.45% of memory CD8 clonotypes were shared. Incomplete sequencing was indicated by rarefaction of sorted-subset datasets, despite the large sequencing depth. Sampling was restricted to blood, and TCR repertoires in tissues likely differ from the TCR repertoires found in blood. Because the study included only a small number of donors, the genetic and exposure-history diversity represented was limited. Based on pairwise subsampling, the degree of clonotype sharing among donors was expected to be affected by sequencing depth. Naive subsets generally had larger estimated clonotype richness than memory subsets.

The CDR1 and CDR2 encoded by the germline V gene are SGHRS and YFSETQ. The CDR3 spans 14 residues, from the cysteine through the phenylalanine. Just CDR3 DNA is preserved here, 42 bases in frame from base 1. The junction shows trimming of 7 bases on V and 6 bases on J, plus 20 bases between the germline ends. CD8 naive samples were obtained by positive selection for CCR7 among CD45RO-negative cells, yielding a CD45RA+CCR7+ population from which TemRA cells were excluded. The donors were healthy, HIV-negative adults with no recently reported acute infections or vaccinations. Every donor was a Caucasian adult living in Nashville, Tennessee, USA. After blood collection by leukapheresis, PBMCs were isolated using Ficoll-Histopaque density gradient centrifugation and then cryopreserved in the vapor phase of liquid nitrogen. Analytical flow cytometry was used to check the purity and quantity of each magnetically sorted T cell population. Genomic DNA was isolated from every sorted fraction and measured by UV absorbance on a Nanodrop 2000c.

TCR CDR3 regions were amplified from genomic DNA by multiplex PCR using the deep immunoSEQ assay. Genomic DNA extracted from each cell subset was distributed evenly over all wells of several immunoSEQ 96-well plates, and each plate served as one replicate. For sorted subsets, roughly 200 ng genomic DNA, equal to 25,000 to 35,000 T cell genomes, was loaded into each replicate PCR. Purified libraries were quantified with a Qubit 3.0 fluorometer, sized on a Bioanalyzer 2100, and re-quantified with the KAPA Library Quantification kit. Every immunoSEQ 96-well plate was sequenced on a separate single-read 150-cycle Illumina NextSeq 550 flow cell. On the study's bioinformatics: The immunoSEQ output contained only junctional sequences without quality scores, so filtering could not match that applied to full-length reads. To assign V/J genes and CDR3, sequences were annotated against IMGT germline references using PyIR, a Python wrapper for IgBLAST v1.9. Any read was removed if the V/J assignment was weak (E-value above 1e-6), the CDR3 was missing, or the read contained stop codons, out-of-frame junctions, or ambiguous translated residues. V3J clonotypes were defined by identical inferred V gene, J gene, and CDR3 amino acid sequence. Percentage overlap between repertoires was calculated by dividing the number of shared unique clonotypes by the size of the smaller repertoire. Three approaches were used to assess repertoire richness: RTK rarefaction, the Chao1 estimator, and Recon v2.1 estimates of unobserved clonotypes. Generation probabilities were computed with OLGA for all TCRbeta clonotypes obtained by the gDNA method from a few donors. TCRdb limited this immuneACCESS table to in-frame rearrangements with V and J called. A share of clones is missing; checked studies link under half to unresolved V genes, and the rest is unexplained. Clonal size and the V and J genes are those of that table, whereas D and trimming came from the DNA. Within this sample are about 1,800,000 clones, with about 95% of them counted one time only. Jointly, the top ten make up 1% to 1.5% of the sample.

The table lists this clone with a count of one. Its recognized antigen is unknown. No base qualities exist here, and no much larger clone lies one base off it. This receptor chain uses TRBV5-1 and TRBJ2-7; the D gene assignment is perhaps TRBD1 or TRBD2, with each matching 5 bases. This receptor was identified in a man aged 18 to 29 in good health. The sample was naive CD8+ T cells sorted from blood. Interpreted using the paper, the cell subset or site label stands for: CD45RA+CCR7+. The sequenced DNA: TGCGCCAGCTTCGCCGAGGGTTTTGGGGGCGAGCAGTACTTC. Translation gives CASFAEGFGGEQYF.